This TCR beta chain was identified during a study of T cell changes during pregnancy in multiple sclerosis (dated by TCRdb to the late 2010s). Turning to the overall study: The study examined how the T cell repertoire changed over the course of pregnancy in women with multiple sclerosis.

Turning to this clone: Its antigen is unknown. Base quality data are lacking; no much larger clone is found one base away.

The protocol used for the library was the immunoSEQ multiplex PCR assay. Imported from immuneACCESS, the table was reduced by TCRdb to in-frame sequences with V and J called. These copies leave out some clones; in studies compared against another copy, an unresolved V gene accounts for under half, and the cause of the remainder is not known. This sample is represented by around 60,000 clones; around 96% of them were singletons. Of the sample, around 2.5% is held by the ten largest clones. The V end loses 4 bases and the J end loses 1 base, and a stretch of 5 bases separates them. As encoded in the germline V gene, CDR1 is SGHVS while CDR2 is FQNEAQ. The CDR3 spans 12 residues, from the cysteine through the phenylalanine. Kept here is only the CDR3 DNA, which spans 36 bases and is read in frame from base 1.

The chain employs TRBV7-8 and TRBJ2-7, with the D gene too uncertain to name. The receptor comes from a female donor with multiple sclerosis, enrolled in a pregnancy study. The specimen was CD8+ T cells from peripheral blood mononuclear cells, collected after pregnancy. Read as DNA, the sequence is TGTGCCAGCAGCTCCACTTCCTACGAGCAGTACTTC. This sequence encodes CASSSTSYEQYF.